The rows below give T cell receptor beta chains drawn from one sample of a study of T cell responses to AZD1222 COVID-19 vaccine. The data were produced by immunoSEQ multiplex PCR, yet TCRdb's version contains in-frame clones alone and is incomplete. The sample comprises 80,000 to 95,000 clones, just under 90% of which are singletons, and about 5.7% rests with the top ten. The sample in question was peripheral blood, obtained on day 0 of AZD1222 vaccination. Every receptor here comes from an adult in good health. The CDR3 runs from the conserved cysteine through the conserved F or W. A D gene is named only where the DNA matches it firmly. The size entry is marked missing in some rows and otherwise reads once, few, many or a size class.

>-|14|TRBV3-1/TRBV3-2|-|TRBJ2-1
CASSQATGYNEQFF
TGTGCCAGCAGCCAAGCTACAGGTTACAATGAGCAGTTCTTC
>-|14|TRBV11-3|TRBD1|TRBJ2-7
CASSFRDRDSEQYF
TGTGCCAGCAGCTTCCGGGACAGAGACTCCGAGCAGTACTTC
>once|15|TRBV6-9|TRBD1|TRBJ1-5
CASSRGQGCDQPQHF
TGTGCCAGCAGCCGAGGACAGGGGTGCGATCAGCCCCAGCATTTT
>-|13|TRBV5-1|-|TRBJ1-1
CASSFAGHTEAFF
TGCGCCAGCAGCTTTGCAGGGCACACTGAAGCTTTCTTT
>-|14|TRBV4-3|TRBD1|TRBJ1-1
CASSADRGGSEAFF
TGCGCCAGCAGCGCTGACAGGGGAGGCTCTGAAGCTTTCTTT
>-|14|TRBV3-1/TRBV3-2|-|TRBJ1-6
CASSQGQYNSPLHF
TGTGCCAGCAGCCAGGGACAATATAATTCACCCCTCCACTTT
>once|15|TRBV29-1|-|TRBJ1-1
CSVVWGQVRNTEAFF
TGCAGCGTTGTTTGGGGGCAGGTTAGGAACACTGAAGCTTTCTTT
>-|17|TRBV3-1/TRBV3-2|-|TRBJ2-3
CASSQLFRDSHTDTQYF
TGTGCCAGCAGCCAACTCTTCCGGGACTCCCACACAGATACGCAGTATTTT
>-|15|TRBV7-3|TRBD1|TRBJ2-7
CASSLMSGQAYEQYF
TGTGCCAGCAGCTTAATGTCCGGACAGGCCTACGAGCAGTACTTC
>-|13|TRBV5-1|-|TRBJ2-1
CASSLGAVNEQFF
TGCGCCAGCAGCTTGGGTGCGGTCAATGAGCAGTTCTTC
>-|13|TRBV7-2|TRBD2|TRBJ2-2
CASSLWEGGELFF
TGTGCCAGCAGCTTATGGGAGGGCGGGGAGCTGTTTTTT
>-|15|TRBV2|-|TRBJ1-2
CASSEAGSPPYGYTF
TGTGCCAGCAGTGAAGCAGGCAGCCCCCCCTATGGCTACACCTTC
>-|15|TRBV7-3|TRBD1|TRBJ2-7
CASSSTPGQGYEQYF
TGTGCCAGCAGCTCGACGCCGGGACAGGGCTACGAGCAGTACTTC
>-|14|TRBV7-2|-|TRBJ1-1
CASSLTRDRTEAFF
TGTGCCAGCAGCTTAACCAGGGACCGCACTGAAGCTTTCTTT
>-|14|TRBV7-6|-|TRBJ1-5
CASSLGNGNQPQHF
TGTGCCAGCAGCTTAGGCAACGGCAATCAGCCCCAGCATTTT
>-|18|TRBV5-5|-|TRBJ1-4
CASSPDPPLGWSAEKLFF
TGTGCCAGCAGCCCGGACCCCCCATTAGGCTGGAGCGCTGAAAAACTGTTTTTT
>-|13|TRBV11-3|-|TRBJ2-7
CASSQGTSYEQYF
TGTGCCAGCAGCCAGGGGACCTCCTACGAGCAGTACTTC